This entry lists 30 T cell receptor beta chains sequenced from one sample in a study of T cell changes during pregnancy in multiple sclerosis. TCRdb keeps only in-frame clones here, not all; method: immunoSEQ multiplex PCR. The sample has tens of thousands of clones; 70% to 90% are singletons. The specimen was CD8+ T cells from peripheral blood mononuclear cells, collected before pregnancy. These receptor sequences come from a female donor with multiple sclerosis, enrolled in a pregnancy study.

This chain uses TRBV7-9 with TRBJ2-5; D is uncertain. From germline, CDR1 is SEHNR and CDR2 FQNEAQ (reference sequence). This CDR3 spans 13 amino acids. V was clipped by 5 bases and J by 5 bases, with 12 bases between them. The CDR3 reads CASSPSLVETQYF. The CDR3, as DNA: TGTGCCAGCAGCCCATCGCTAGTTGAGACCCAGTACTTC.

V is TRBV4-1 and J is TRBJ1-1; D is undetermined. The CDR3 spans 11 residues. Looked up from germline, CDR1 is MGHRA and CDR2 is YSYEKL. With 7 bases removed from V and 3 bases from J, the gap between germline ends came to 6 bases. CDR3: CASKSYTEAFF. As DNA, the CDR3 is TGCGCCAGCAAGAGCTACACTGAAGCTTTCTTT.

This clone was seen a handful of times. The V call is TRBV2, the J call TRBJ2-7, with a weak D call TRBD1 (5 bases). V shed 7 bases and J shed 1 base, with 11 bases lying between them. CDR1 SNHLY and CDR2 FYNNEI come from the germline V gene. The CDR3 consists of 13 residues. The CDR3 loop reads CASIDRWSYEQYF. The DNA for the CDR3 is TGTGCCAGCATCGACAGATGGTCCTACGAGCAGTACTTC. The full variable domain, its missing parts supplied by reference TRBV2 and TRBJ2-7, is EPEVTQTPSHQVTQMGQEVILRCVPISNHLYFYWYRQILGQKVEFLVSFYNNEISEKSEIFDDQFSVERPDGSNFTLKIRSTKLEDSAMYFCASIDRWSYEQYFGPGTRLTVT.

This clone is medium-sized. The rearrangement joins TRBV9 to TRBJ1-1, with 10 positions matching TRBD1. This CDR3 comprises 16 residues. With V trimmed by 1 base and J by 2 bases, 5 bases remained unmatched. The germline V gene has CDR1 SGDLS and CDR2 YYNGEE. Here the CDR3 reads CASSVSRDRGNTEAFF. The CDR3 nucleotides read TGTGCCAGCAGCGTATCCAGGGACAGGGGAAACACTGAAGCTTTCTTT. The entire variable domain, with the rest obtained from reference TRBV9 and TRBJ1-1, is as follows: DSGVTQTPKHLITATGQRVTLRCSPRSGDLSVYWYQQSLDQGLQFLIQYYNGEERAKGNILERFSAQQFPDLHSELNLSSLELGDSALYFCASSVSRDRGNTEAFFGQGTRLTVV.

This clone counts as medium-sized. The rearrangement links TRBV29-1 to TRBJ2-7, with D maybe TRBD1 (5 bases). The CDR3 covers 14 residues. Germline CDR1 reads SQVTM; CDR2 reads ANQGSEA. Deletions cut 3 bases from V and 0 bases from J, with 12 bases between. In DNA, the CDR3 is TGCAGCGTTGACCAAGGCCAGGGCTCCTACGAGCAGTACTTC. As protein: CSVDQGQGSYEQYF.

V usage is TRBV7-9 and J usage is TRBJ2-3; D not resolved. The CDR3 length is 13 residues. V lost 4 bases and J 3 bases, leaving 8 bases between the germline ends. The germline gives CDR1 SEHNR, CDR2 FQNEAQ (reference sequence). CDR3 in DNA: TGTGCCAGCAGCTCCCACCTAACAGATACGCAGTATTTT. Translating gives CASSSHLTDTQYF.

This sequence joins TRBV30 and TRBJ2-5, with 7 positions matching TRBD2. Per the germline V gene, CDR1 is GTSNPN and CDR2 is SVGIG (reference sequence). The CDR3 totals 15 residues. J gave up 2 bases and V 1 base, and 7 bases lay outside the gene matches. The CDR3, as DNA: TGTGCCTGGAGTGCCCCGGGAGGCTTACAAGAGACCCAGTACTTC. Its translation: CAWSAPGGLQETQYF. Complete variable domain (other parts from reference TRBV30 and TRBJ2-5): SQTIHQWPATLVQPVGSPLSLECTVEGTSNPNLYWYRQAAGRGLQLLFYSVGIGQISSEVPQNLSASRPQDRQFILSSKKLLLSDSGFYLCAWSAPGGLQETQYFGPGTRLLVL.

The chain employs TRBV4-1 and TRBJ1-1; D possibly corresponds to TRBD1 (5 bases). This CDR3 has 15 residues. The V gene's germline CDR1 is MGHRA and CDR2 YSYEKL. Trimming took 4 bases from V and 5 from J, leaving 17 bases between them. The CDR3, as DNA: TGCGCCAGCAGCCTCCTAGGAGAAGGGGTGACTGAAGCTTTCTTT. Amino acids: CASSLLGEGVTEAFF.

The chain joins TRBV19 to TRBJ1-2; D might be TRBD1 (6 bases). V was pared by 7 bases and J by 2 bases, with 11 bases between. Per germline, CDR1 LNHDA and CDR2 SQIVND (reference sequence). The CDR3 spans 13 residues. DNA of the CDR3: TGTGCCAGTAAAACAGGGCCCAACTATGGCTACACCTTC. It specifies CASKTGPNYGYTF.

In DNA form, the CDR3 reads TGTGCCAGCAGCAAAGAGCGGGACCGGGACCAAGAGACCCAGTACTTC. This encodes CASSKERDRDQETQYF. This chain connects TRBV21-1 to TRBJ2-5; TRBD2 is taken as the D call from the table, unchecked against the DNA. TRBV21-1 has pseudogene status. The CDR3 contains 16 residues.

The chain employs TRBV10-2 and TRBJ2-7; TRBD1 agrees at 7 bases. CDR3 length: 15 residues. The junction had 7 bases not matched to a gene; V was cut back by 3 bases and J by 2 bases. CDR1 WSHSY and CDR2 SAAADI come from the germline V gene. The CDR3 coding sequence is TGCGCCAGCAGTGAAGGGACAGATGACCCCTACGAGCAGTACTTC. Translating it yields CASSEGTDDPYEQYF.

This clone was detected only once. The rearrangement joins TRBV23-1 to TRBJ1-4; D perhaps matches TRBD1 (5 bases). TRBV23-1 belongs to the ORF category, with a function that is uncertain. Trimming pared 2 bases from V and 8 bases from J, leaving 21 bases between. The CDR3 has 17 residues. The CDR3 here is CASSQNPPGLLSEKLFF. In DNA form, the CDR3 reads TGCGCCAGCAGTCAAAATCCCCCAGGGCTTTTATCAGAAAAACTGTTTTTT.

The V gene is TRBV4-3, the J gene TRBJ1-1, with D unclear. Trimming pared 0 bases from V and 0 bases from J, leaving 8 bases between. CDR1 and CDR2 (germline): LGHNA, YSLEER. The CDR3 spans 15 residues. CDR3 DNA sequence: TGCGCCAGCAGCCAAGAGAGAAAAATGAACACTGAAGCTTTCTTT. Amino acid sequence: CASSQERKMNTEAFF.

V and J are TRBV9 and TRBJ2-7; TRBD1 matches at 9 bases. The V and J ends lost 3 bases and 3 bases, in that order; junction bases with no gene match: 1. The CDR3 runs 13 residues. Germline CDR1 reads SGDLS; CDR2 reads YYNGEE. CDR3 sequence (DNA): TGTGCCAGCAGCGCGGACAGGGGCTACGAGCAGTACTTC. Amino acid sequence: CASSADRGYEQYF.

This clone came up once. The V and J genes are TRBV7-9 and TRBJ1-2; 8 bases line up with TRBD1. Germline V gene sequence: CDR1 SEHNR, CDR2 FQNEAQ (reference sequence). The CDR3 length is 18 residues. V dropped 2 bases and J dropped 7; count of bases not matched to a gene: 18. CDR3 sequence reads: CASSLRHKKDRVGGGYTF. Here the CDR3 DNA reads TGTGCCAGCAGCTTACGACATAAAAAGGACAGGGTTGGGGGTGGCTACACCTTC. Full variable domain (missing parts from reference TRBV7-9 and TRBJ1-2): DTGVSQNPRHKITKRGQNVTFRCDPISEHNRLYWYRQTLGQGPEFLTYFQNEAQLEKSRLLSDRFSAERPKGSFSTLEIQRTEQGDSAMYLCASSLRHKKDRVGGGYTFGSGTRLTVV.

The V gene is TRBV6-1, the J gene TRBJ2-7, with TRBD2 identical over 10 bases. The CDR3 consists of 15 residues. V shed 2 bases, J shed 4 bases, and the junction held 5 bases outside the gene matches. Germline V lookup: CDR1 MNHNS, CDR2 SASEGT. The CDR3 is CASSEFASGSYEQYF. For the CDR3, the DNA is TGTGCCAGCAGTGAATTCGCTAGCGGGAGTTACGAGCAGTACTTC.

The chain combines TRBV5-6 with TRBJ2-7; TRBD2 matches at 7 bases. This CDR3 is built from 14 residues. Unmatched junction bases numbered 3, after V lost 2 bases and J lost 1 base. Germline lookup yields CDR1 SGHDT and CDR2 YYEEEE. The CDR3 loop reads CASSFGGGSYEQYF. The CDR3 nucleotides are TGTGCCAGCAGCTTTGGGGGAGGGTCCTACGAGCAGTACTTC.

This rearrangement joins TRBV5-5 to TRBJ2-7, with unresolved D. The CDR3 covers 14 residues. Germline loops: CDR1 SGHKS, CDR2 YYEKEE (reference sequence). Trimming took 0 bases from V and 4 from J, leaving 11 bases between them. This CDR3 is CASSLEMGLYEQYF. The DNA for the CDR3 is TGTGCCAGCAGCTTGGAAATGGGCCTTTACGAGCAGTACTTC. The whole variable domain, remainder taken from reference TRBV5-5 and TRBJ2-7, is DAGVTQSPTHLIKTRGQQVTLRCSPISGHKSVSWYQQVLGQGPQFIFQYYEKEERGRGNFPDRFSARQFPNYSSELNVNALLLGDSALYLCASSLEMGLYEQYFGPGTRLTVT.

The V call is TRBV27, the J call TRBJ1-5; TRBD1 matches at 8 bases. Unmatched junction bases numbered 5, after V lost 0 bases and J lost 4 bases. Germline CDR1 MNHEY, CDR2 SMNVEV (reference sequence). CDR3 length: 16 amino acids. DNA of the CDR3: TGTGCCAGCAGTTTATCTGAGACAGGGGTTAATCAGCCCCAGCATTTT. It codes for CASSLSETGVNQPQHF.

CDR3 amino acids: CAISVASSGITYEQYF. DNA of the CDR3: TGTGCCATCAGTGTAGCATCTAGCGGGATTACCTACGAGCAGTACTTC. The gene calls are TRBV10-3 and TRBJ2-7; TRBD2 matches at 9 bases. The trim removed 4 bases at V and 2 bases at J, leaving 9 bases unmatched. Germline CDR1 and CDR2: ENHRY and SYGVKD. The CDR3 has 16 amino acids.

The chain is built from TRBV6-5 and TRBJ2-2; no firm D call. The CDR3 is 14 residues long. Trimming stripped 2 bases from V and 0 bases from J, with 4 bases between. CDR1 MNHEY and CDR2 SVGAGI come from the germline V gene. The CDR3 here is CASSYNTNTGELFF. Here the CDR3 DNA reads TGTGCCAGCAGTTACAATACGAACACCGGGGAGCTGTTTTTT.

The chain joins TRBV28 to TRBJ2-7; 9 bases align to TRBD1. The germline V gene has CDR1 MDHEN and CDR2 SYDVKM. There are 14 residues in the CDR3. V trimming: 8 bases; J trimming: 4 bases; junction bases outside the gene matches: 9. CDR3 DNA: TGTGCCAGCGCGACAGGACAGGGGTTATACGAGCAGTACTTC. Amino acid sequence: CASATGQGLYEQYF.

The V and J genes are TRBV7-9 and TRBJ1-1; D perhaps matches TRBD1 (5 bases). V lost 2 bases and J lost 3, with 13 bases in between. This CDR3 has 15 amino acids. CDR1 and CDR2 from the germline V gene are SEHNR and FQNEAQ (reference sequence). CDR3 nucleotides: TGTGCCAGCAGCTTAAAGCAGGGTAAGGACACTGAAGCTTTCTTT. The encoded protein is CASSLKQGKDTEAFF.

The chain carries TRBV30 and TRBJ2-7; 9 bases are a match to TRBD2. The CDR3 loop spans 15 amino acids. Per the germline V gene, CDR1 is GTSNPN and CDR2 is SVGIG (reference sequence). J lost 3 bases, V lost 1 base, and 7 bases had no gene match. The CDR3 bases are TGTGCCTGGAGTGCCGGGACTAGCTGGAACTACGAGCAGTACTTC. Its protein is CAWSAGTSWNYEQYF.

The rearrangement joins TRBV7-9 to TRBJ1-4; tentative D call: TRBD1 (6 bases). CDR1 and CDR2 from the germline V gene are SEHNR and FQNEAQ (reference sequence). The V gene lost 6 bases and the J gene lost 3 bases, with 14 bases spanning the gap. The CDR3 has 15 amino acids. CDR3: CASRLQTGANEKLFF. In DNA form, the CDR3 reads TGTGCCAGCAGATTACAGACAGGAGCTAATGAAAAACTGTTTTTT.

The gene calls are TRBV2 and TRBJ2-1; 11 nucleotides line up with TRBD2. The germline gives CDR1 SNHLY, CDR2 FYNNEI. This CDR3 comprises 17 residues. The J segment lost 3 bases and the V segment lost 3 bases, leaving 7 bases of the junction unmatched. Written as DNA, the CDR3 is TGTGCCAGCAGTGAGGTCCTAGCGGGAGGATACTACAATGAGCAGTTCTTC. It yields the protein CASSEVLAGGYYNEQFF.

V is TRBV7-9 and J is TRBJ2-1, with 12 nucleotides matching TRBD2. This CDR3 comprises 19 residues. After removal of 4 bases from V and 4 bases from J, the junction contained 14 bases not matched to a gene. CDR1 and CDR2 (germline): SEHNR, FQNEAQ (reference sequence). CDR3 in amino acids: CASSSPTSGRRPDYNEQFF. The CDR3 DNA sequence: TGTGCCAGCAGCTCCCCGACTAGCGGGAGACGCCCCGATTACAATGAGCAGTTCTTC.

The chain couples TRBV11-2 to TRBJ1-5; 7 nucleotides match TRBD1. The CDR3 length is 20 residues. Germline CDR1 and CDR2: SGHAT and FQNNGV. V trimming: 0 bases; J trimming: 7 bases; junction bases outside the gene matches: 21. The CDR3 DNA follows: TGTGCCAGCAGCTTAGATCCCGAAACCTCCTTAGACAGGGATTCACAGCCCCAGCATTTT. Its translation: CASSLDPETSLDRDSQPQHF. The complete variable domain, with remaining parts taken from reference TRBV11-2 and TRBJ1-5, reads EAGVAQSPRYKIIEKRQSVAFWCNPISGHATLYWYQQILGQGPKLLIQFQNNGVVDDSQLPKDRFSAERLKGVDSTLKIQPAKLEDSAVYLCASSLDPETSLDRDSQPQHFGDGTRLSIL.

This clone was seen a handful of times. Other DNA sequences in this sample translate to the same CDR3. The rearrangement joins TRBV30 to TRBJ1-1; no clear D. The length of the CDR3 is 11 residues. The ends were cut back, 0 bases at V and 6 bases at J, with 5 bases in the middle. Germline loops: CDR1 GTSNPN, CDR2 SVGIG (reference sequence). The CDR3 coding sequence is TGTGCCTGGAGTGTACTAGCTGAAGCTTTCTTT. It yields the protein CAWSVLAEAFF. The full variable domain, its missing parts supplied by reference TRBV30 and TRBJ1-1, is SQTIHQWPATLVQPVGSPLSLECTVEGTSNPNLYWYRQAAGRGLQLLFYSVGIGQISSEVPQNLSASRPQDRQFILSSKKLLLSDSGFYLCAWSVLAEAFFGQGTRLTVV.

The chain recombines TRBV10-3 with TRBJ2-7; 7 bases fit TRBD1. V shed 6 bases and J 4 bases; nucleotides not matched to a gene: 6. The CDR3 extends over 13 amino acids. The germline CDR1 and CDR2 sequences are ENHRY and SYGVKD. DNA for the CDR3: TGTGCCATCAGGAAAGGGACAGAATACGAGCAGTACTTC. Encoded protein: CAIRKGTEYEQYF.